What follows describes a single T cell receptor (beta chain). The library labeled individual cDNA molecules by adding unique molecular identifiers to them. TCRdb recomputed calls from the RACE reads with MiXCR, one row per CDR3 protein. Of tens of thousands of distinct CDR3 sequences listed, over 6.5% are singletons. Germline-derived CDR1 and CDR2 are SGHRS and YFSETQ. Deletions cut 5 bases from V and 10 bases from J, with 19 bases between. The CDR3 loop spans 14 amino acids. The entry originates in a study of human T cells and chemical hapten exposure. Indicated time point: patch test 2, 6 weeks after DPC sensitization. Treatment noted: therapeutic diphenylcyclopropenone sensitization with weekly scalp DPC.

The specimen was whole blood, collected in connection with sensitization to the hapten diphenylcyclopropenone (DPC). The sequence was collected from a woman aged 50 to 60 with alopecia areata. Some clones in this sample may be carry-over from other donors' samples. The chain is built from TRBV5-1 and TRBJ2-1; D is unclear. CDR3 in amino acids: CASRRSRPEGEQFF. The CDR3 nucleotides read TGCGCCAGCAGACGATCCAGGCCGGAAGGAGAGCAGTTCTTC. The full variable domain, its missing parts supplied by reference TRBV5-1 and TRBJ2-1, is KAGVTQTPRYLIKTRGQQVTLSCSPISGHRSVSWYQQTPGQGLQFLFEYFSETQRNKGNFPGRFSGRQFSNSRSEMNVSTLELGDSALYLCASRRSRPEGEQFFGPGTRLTVL.